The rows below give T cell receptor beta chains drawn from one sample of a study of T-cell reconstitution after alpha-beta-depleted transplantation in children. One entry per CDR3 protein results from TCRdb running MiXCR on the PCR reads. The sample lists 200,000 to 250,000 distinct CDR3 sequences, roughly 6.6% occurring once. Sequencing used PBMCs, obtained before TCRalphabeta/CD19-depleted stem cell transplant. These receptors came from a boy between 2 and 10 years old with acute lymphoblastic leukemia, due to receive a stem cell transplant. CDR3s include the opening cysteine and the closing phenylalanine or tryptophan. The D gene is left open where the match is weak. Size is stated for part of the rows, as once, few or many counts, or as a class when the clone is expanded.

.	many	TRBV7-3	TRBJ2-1	TGTGCCAGCAGCTTAATGGAGACCCCGGGGGAGCAGTTCTTC	CASSLMETPGEQFF
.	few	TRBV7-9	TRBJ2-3	TGTGCCAGCAGCCCGTTGGGTACTAGCACAGATACGCAGTATTTT	CASSPLGTSTDTQYF
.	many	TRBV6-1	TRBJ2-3	TGTGCCAGCAGTGAAATAGGGTCAGATACGCAGTATTTT	CASSEIGSDTQYF
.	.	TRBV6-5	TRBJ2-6	TGTGCCAGCAGTTACTCCACCTCGGGGGCCAACGTCCTGACTTTC	CASSYSTSGANVLTF
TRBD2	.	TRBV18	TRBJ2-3	TGTGCCAGCTCACCACCGTACGGGGGGGCAGATACGCAGTATTTT	CASSPPYGGADTQYF
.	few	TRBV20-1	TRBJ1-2	TGCAGTGCTCTCCCGGGTCCTGGCTACACCTTC	CSALPGPGYTF
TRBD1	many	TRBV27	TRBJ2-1	TGTGCCAGCAGTTTATCGCGTCAGGGGGCGAGCTCCTACAATGAGCAGTTCTTC	CASSLSRQGASSYNEQFF
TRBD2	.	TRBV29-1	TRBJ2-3	TGCAGCGTTGTAGCGGGAAAATTAGATACGCAGTATTTT	CSVVAGKLDTQYF
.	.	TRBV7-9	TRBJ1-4	TGTGCCAGCAGCTTAGCGCAGCGGACTCTGTTTTTT	CASSLAQRTLFF
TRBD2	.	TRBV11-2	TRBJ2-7	TGTGCCAGCAGCCCACTTACAGGCGGGGGTTCGAAGCTCTACGAGCAGTACTTC	CASSPLTGGGSKLYEQYF
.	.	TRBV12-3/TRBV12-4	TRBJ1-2	TGTGCCAGCAGTTTAGCGCGGGGGGGCATAGGGTATGGCTACACCTTC	CASSLARGGIGYGYTF
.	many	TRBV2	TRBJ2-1	TGTGCCAGCAGTTACGCTACCCGTCCCCGGGGCAATGAGCAGTTCTTC	CASSYATRPRGNEQFF
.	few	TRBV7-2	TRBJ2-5	TGTGCCAGCAGCCCCCGACCCCAAGAGACCCAGTACTTC	CASSPRPQETQYF
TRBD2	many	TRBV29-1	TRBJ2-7	TGCAGCGTCATGGGCCTAGCGGGAAAACTCTCCTACGAGCAGTACTTC	CSVMGLAGKLSYEQYF
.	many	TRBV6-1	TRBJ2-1	TGTGCCAGCAGGAGCACCGGTCTTTACAATGAGCAGTTCTTC	CASRSTGLYNEQFF
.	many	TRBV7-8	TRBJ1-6	TGTGCCAGCACGCGGACAGCCTCCTATAATTCACCCCTCCACTTT	CASTRTASYNSPLHF
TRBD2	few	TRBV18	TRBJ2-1	TGTGCCAGCTCACCCCCACTAGCGGGGGGCGCTGAGCAGTTCTTC	CASSPPLAGGAEQFF
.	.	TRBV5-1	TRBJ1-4	TGCGCCAGCGGCTTGGGAACTAATGAAAAACTGTTTTTT	CASGLGTNEKLFF
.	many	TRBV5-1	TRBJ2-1	TGCGCCAGCAGCTTGGGGGGAATCAGCAATGAGCAGTTCTTC	CASSLGGISNEQFF
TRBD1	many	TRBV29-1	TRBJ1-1	TGCAGCGTAGGACAGGGGGCGGGCACTGAAGCTTTCTTT	CSVGQGAGTEAFF
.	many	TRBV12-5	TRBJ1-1	TGTGCTAGTGGACCCGACAGGAACACTGAAGCTTTCTTT	CASGPDRNTEAFF
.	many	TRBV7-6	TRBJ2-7	TGTGCCAGCAGCTCCCCGGGAACAGACGAGCAGTACTTC	CASSSPGTDEQYF
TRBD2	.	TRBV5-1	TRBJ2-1	TGCGCCAGCAGCTTTACTGGCGGGGGTAACAATGAGCAGTTCTTC	CASSFTGGGNNEQFF
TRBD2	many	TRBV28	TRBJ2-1	TGTGCCAGCTCTGGGGTAGCGGGAGTCGGTGAGCAGTTCTTC	CASSGVAGVGEQFF
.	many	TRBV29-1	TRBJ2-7	TGCAGCGTTGAAGAGGGTAGGGGGCAGTACTTC	CSVEEGRGQYF
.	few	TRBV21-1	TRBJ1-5	TGTGCCAGCAGCCTTGTGAGGGCAGTCAATCAGCCCCAGCATTTT	CASSLVRAVNQPQHF
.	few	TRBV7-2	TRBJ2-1	TGTGCCAGCAGCTGGGGGCCTAGCAATGAGCAGTTCTTC	CASSWGPSNEQFF
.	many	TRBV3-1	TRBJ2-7	TGTGCCAGCACCCTTGGGGACAAGAGCTCCTACGAGCAGTACTTC	CASTLGDKSSYEQYF
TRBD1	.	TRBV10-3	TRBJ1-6	TGTGCCATCAGTGAGAGTGGACAGGGTTCGAGGTCACCCCTCCACTTT	CAISESGQGSRSPLHF
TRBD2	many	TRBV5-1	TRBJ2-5	TGCGCCAGCAGCTCAGAACTAGCGGGGGTAACAGAGACCCAGTACTTC	CASSSELAGVTETQYF
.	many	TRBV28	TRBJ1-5	TGTGCCAGCATCGGGGGAAATCAGCCCCAGCATTTT	CASIGGNQPQHF
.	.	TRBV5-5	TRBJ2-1	TGTGCCAGCAGCGTCTCCATCAATGAGCAGTTCTTC	CASSVSINEQFF
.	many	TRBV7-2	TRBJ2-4	TGTGCCAGCAGCCCCACGTACAAAAACATTCAGTACTTC	CASSPTYKNIQYF
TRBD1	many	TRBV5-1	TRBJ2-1	TGCGCCAGCAGCCGGGACAGGGGGCACAATGAGCAGTTCTTC	CASSRDRGHNEQFF
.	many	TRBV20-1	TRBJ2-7	TGCAGTGCTAGAGATACGGGGCTCTACGAGCAGTACTTC	CSARDTGLYEQYF
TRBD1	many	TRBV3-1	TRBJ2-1	TGTGCCAGCAGCCCTTGGACAGGTGGCTACAATGAGCAGTTCTTC	CASSPWTGGYNEQFF
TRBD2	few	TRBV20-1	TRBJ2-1	TGCAGTGCTAGGGGGGACGGGCTCGGACTAGCGGGAGATCGGGAGCAGTTCTTC	CSARGDGLGLAGDREQFF
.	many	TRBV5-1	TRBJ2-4	TGCGCCAGCAGCTTGGGACTCGGCCAAAAGGGAGATCAGTACTTC	CASSLGLGQKGDQYF
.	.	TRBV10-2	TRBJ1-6	TGCGCCAGCAGTGAGTCTTCGGGGGGGAATTCACCCCTCCACTTT	CASSESSGGNSPLHF
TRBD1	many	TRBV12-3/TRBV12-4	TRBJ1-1	TGTGCCAGCAGTCAGGGGGTCGGCACTGAAGCTTTCTTT	CASSQGVGTEAFF
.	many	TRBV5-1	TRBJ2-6	TGCGCCAGCAGCTTGGTCGGAAGCTCTGGGGCCAACGTCCTGACTTTC	CASSLVGSSGANVLTF
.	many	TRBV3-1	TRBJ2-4	TGTGCCAGCAGCCAAGGGGCCTTCATTCAGTACTTC	CASSQGAFIQYF
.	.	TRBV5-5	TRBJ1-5	TGTGCCAGCAGCTTGCGGGCAGGGGCAAGCAATCAGCCCCAGCATTTT	CASSLRAGASNQPQHF
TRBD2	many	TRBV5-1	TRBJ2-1	TGCGCCAGCAGCTTGCGCGGGAGTGGCACCTACAATGAGCAGTTCTTC	CASSLRGSGTYNEQFF
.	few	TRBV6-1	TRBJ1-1	TGTGCCAGCAGTGAAGACCCCGCAGGGGTGACTGAAGCTTTCTTT	CASSEDPAGVTEAFF
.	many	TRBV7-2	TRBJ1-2	TGTGCCAGCAGCCTAATGACCCCCCAGAATGGCTACACCTTC	CASSLMTPQNGYTF